Below, one T cell receptor beta chain is given with its context. Its antigen is unidentified. This record belongs to a study of monozygotic twins with inflammatory bowel disease. The CDR3 is made up of 13 amino acids. Template switching introduced UMIs that contain a 6-nucleotide sample barcode. TCRdb reprocessed the 5' RACE reads, with one entry per CDR3 protein and no DNA. This sample contains a few hundred thousand distinct CDR3 sequences. T cells were not sorted, and total RNA was isolated straight from whole blood. Study observations and caveats: Twins with IBD were found to have lower TCRbeta diversity (inverse Simpson) than healthy co-twins. Compared with healthy twins, IBD patients shared fewer clonotypes with others, especially with disease activity.

The V and J genes are TRBV12-3 or TRBV12-4 and TRBJ2-2; checking the TCRdb D call of TRBD1 is not possible without DNA. The TCR comes from a human donor with ulcerative colitis or Crohn's disease, or a healthy co-twin of an affected twin (not recorded which). Sequencing used blood. The CDR3 reads CASRPPGPGELFF.